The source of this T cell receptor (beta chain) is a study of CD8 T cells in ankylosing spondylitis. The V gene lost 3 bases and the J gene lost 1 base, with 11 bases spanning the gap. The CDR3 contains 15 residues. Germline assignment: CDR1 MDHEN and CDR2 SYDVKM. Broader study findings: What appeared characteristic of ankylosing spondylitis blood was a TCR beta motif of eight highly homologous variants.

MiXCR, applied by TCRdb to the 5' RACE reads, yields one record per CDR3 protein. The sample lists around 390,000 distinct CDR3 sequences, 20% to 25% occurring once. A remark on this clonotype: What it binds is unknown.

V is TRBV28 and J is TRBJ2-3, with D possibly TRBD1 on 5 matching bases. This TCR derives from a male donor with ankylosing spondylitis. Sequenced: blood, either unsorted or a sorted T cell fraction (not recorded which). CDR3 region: CASSFFQQGTDTQYF. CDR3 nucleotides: TGTGCCAGCAGTTTCTTTCAACAGGGCACAGATACGCAGTATTTT. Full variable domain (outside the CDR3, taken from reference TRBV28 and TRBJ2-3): DVKVTQSSRYLVKRTGEKVFLECVQDMDHENMFWYRQDPGLGLRLIYFSYDVKMKEKGDIPEGYSVSREKKERFSLILESASTNQTSMYLCASSFFQQGTDTQYFGPGTRLTVL.